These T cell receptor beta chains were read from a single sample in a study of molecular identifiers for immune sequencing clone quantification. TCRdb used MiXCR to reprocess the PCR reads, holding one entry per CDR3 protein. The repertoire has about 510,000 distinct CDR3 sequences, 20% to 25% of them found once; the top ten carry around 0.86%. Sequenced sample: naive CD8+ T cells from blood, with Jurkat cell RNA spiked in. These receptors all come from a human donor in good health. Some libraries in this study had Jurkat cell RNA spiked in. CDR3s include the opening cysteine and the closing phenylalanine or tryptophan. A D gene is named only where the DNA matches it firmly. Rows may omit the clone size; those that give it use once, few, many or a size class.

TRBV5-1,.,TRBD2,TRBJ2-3,CASSWGSTAYQLAGGPSTDTQYF,TGCGCCAGCAGCTGGGGTTCAACAGCTTACCAACTAGCGGGGGGGCCTAGCACAGATACGCAGTATTTT
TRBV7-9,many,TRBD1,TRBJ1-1,CASSLAQGATEAFF,TGTGCCAGCAGCTTAGCTCAGGGGGCCACTGAAGCTTTCTTT
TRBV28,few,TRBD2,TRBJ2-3,CASGTRSLRDTQYF,TGTGCCAGCGGGACTAGAAGTTTAAGAGATACGCAGTATTTT
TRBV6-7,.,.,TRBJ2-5,CASNQWGRLQETQYF,TGTGCCAGCAATCAGTGGGGACGGCTCCAAGAGACCCAGTACTTC
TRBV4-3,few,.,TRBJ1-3,CASSQDYLDRGSGNTIYF,TGCGCCAGCAGCCAAGATTATCTAGATAGGGGAAGTGGAAACACCATATATTTT
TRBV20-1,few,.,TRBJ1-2,CSAKGRNINYGYTF,TGCAGTGCCAAAGGACGGAATATAAACTATGGCTACACCTTC
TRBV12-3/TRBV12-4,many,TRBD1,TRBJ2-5,CASSSTGGETQYF,TGTGCCAGCAGTTCGACAGGGGGCGAGACCCAGTACTTC
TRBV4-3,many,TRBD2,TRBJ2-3,CASSQDSGGTDTQYF,TGCGCCAGCAGCCAAGATAGCGGGGGCACAGATACGCAGTATTTT
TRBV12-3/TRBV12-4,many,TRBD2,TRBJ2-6,CASSTTSSGRGGANVLTF,TGTGCCAGCAGTACAACTTCCAGCGGGAGAGGTGGGGCCAACGTCCTGACTTTC
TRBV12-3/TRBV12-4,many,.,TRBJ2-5,CASSFTGAQETQYF,TGTGCCAGCAGTTTCACCGGGGCCCAAGAGACCCAGTACTTC
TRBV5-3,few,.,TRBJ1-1,CASSLDTLAAFF,TGTGCCAGCAGCTTGGACACCCTAGCAGCTTTCTTT
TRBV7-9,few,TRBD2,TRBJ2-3,CASSLLAGVAYADTQYF,TGTGCCAGCAGCTTGCTAGCGGGGGTCGCTTATGCAGATACGCAGTATTTT
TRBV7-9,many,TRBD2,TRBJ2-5,CASSLVLAGGPIYETQYF,TGTGCCAGCAGCTTAGTCCTAGCGGGAGGGCCAATATACGAGACCCAGTACTTC
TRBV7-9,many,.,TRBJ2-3,CASSQIRLPGTQYF,TGTGCCAGCAGCCAAATTAGACTCCCCGGTACGCAGTATTTT
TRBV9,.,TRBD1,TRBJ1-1,CASSGQGVNTEAFF,TGTGCCAGCAGCGGACAGGGCGTGAACACTGAAGCTTTCTTT
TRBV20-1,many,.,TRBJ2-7,CSARDPPRQGIYEQYF,TGCAGTGCTAGAGATCCCCCTCGGCAGGGAATTTACGAGCAGTACTTC
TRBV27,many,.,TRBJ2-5,CASSPYSGAETQYF,TGTGCCAGCAGTCCCTATTCCGGGGCCGAGACCCAGTACTTC
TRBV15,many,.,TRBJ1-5,CATSRDGGNQPQHF,TGTGCCACCAGCAGAGATGGGGGCAATCAGCCCCAGCATTTT
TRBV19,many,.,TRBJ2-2,CASSIGVRSTGELFF,TGTGCCAGTAGTATAGGCGTAAGGTCCACCGGGGAGCTGTTTTTT
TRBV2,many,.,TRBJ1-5,CASSEALRQPQHF,TGTGCCAGCAGTGAAGCGCTTCGGCAGCCCCAGCATTTT